The 10 T cell receptor beta chains below were found in one sample sequenced in a study of T cell responses to AZD1222 COVID-19 vaccine. Profiled with immunoSEQ multiplex PCR; TCRdb holds only in-frame clones, not every one. The sample has 100,000 or so clones, about 86% seen once. The specimen was peripheral blood, collected on day 0 of AZD1222 vaccination. These receptor sequences come from an adult in good health.

This clone was seen a handful of times. This chain links TRBV7-2 with TRBJ1-3; D is possibly TRBD1 (5 bases). The CDR3 contains 15 residues. The germline V gene encodes CDR1 SGHTA and CDR2 FQGNSA. V was pared by 8 bases and J by 0 bases, with 14 bases between. The CDR3 region is CASGPGGSSGNTIYF. CDR3 nucleotide sequence: TGTGCCAGCGGTCCTGGGGGTTCCTCTGGAAACACCATATATTTT.

This sequence joins TRBV19 and TRBJ2-7, with 10 bases that match TRBD1. The CDR3 runs to 13 residues. The J segment lost 6 bases and the V segment lost 10 bases, leaving 9 bases of the junction unmatched. Germline CDR1 reads LNHDA; CDR2 reads SQIVND (reference sequence). The CDR3 DNA reads as TGTGCCACCCAGGGGACAGGGGAGAGCGAGCAGTACTTC. Protein sequence: CATQGTGESEQYF.

This clone was counted between two and nine times. The CDR3 nucleotides read TGCGCCAGCGGGCGGATGAACACCGGGGAGCTGTTTTTT. Translated, it gives CASGRMNTGELFF. The genes are TRBV4-3 and TRBJ2-2; no clear D. There are 13 residues in the CDR3. V was cut by 8 bases and J by 1 base, with 8 bases left in between. The germline V gene encodes CDR1 LGHNA and CDR2 YSLEER.

CDR3 residues: CASSLSLDTGELFF. The CDR3 DNA is TGCGCCAGCAGCTTGTCTTTGGACACCGGGGAGCTGTTTTTT. The chain links TRBV5-1 to TRBJ2-2; no definite D call. Germline V lookup: CDR1 SGHRS, CDR2 YFSETQ. The CDR3 extends over 14 amino acids. The V end was cut by 1 base, the J end by 3 bases, with 7 bases between.

The chain links TRBV5-4 to TRBJ2-7, with D possibly TRBD1 on 6 matching bases. V was trimmed by 2 bases and J by 3 bases, leaving 12 bases between them. CDR1 is SGHNT and CDR2 is YYREEE in the germline V gene (reference sequence). This CDR3 contains 14 residues. This chain's CDR3 is CASSFSQGNYEQYF. The DNA for the CDR3 is TGTGCCAGCAGCTTCTCACAGGGAAACTACGAGCAGTACTTC.

The gene calls are TRBV11-2 and TRBJ2-5; 10 bases fit TRBD2. Germline trimming cut 1 base from V and 1 base from J; bases unmatched to any gene: 6. In germline, CDR1 is SGHAT, CDR2 FQNNGV. The CDR3 length is 17 residues. CDR3 coding DNA: TGTGCCAGCAGCTTAGTATTTAGCGGGAGGTCCCAAGAGACCCAGTACTTC. Protein product: CASSLVFSGRSQETQYF.

The CDR3 DNA reads as TGTGCCAGCAGCACCCCACAGGGGCATGGCTACACCTTC. It yields the protein CASSTPQGHGYTF. The chain carries TRBV6-2 or TRBV6-3 and TRBJ1-2; 7 bases line up with TRBD1. The V segment lost 6 bases and the J segment 6 bases; nucleotides outside the gene matches: 7. In germline, CDR1 is MNHEY, CDR2 SVGEGT. This CDR3 spans 13 amino acids.

The V call is TRBV6-1, the J call TRBJ1-3, with a possible D match to TRBD1 (6 bases). The CDR3 length is 19 residues. CDR1 and CDR2 (germline): MNHNS, SASEGT. V was trimmed by 2 bases and J by 0 bases, leaving 20 bases between them. CDR3 sequence: CASSERPGTYVSSGNTIYF. The CDR3 DNA is TGTGCCAGCAGTGAACGTCCCGGGACATACGTGAGCTCTGGAAACACCATATATTTT.

This clone was detected a few times. The J gene is TRBJ2-1, the V gene TRBV6-6, with 7 positions matching TRBD2. CDR1 and CDR2 from the germline V gene are MNHNY and SVGAGI (reference sequence). The CDR3 is made up of 13 amino acids. Losses at the gene ends were 7 bases for V and 7 bases for J; bases not matched to a gene: 7. This CDR3 reads CASTLPLANEQFF. DNA of the CDR3: TGTGCCAGCACCCTACCACTAGCGAATGAGCAGTTCTTC.

As regards this clone: With a much larger clone just one base away, this may be a read error. Other nucleotide sequences from this sample produce the same CDR3. The CDR3 DNA reads TGTGCCAGCAGCGTGACAGGGGATAATTCACCCCTCCACTTT. As protein: CASSVTGDNSPLHF. This chain connects TRBV9 to TRBJ1-6; TRBD1 matches at 8 bases. The CDR3 is 14 amino acids. Germline-derived CDR1 and CDR2 are SGDLS and YYNGEE. V trimming: 2 bases; J trimming: 5 bases; junction bases outside the gene matches: 0.